This entry features one T cell receptor beta chain sequence. This entry belongs to a study of blood T cell repertoires in COVID-19. Study context: Sites in the United States, Italy and Spain provided acute and convalescent COVID-19 samples. T cells, B-cell-depleted T cells, or PBMCs provided the cDNA or gDNA that served as material.

Germline values: CDR1 SNHLY, CDR2 FYNNEI. V was pared by 3 bases and J by 2 bases, with 8 bases between. This CDR3 is built from 13 residues. Under the authors' procedure: Amplification from reference gene primers served as the basis for estimated nucleated cell counts. This table comes from immunoSEQ multiplex PCR, and its TCRdb copy is limited to in-frame clones, with some not included. D and trimming come from the DNA, and the V and J calls and clone size come from that table. The sample includes more than 95,000 clones, 90% to 95% seen only once; the top ten take roughly 6%. This clonotype was sampled from a human donor in a cohort sampled during active COVID-19. The chain combines TRBV2 with TRBJ2-7, with D tentatively TRBD1 (6 bases). Material for sequencing was peripheral blood. The CDR3 nucleotides read TGTGCCAGCAGTGATGGGGGCCCCTACGAGCAGTACTTC. This sequence encodes CASSDGGPYEQYF.